The 13 T cell receptor beta chains below come from one sample, sequenced in a study of control samples from healthy donors and cancer patients. TCRdb keeps only in-frame clones here, not all; method: immunoSEQ multiplex PCR. The sample holds more than 85,000 clones, around 89% seen once. The sample was blood. The receptor set was obtained from a woman in her forties or fifties in good health.

The genes are TRBV27 and TRBJ1-6, with a possible D match to TRBD1 (5 bases). The V end was cut by 6 bases, the J end by 7 bases, with 19 bases between. The CDR3 extends over 16 amino acids. Germline CDR1 is MNHEY and CDR2 is SMNVEV (reference sequence). CDR3: CASSLGLTVRNSPLHF. CDR3 in DNA: TGTGCCAGCAGCTTAGGGCTGACAGTTCGAAATTCACCCCTCCACTTT.

The rearrangement links TRBV24-1 to TRBJ2-7; 8 bases are shared with TRBD2. The J segment lost 6 bases and the V segment lost 8 bases, leaving 8 bases of the junction unmatched. The CDR3 extends over 13 amino acids. Germline assignment: CDR1 KGHDR and CDR2 SFDVKD. CDR3 amino acids: CATISPGGGEQYV. In DNA, the CDR3 is TGTGCCACCATATCCCCCGGGGGGGGCGAGCAGTACGTC.

This chain uses TRBV7-7 with TRBJ2-2; maybe TRBD2 (6 bases). Trimming stripped 10 bases from V and 6 bases from J, with 12 bases between. The germline gives CDR1 SSHAT, CDR2 FNYEAQ (reference sequence). This CDR3 comprises 12 residues. The CDR3 sequence is CATGLPAGELFF. The CDR3 DNA reads as TGTGCCACCGGACTACCGGCCGGGGAGCTGTTTTTT.

The chain uses TRBV27 and TRBJ2-1; possibly TRBD2 for D (5 bases). Germline CDR1 MNHEY, CDR2 SMNVEV (reference sequence). Trimming took off 2 bases at V and 4 bases at J, with 9 bases between the two ends. This CDR3 region has 14 residues. The CDR3 sequence is CASSLPQRYNEQFF. CDR3 coding DNA: TGTGCCAGCAGTTTACCTCAGCGGTACAATGAGCAGTTCTTC.

This clone was seen repeatedly, ten times or more. This rearrangement joins TRBV3-1 (or the pseudogene TRBV3-2) to TRBJ2-1; D not resolved. The CDR3 is 16 amino acids. Germline assignment: CDR1 LGHDT and CDR2 YNNKEL (reference sequence). V was cut by 4 bases and J by 0 bases, with 13 bases left in between. The CDR3 DNA follows: TGTGCCAGCAGCCCGACCGACCGTCTCTCCTACAATGAGCAGTTCTTC. Protein sequence: CASSPTDRLSYNEQFF.

The CDR3 is CASSFPAGAQETQYF. CDR3 nucleotides: TGTGCCAGCAGCTTTCCGGCGGGGGCTCAAGAGACCCAGTACTTC. The genes are TRBV7-9 and TRBJ2-5, with D possibly matching TRBD2 (7 bases). Trimming shortened V by 3 bases and J by 2 bases, and 13 bases separated the two germline ends. Germline V CDR1 and CDR2: SEHNR, FQNEAQ (reference sequence). The CDR3 contains 15 residues.

J is TRBJ2-2 and V is TRBV7-3, with D possibly TRBD2 on 6 matching bases. The CDR3 is made up of 14 amino acids. V was shortened by 6 bases and J by 8 bases, with 16 bases between the two germline ends. Germline assignment: CDR1 SGHTA and CDR2 FQGTGA. DNA for the CDR3: TGTGCCAGCAGGGATCCGGGGACTCTAGGGGAGCTGTTTTTT. This sequence encodes CASRDPGTLGELFF. The variable domain in full, with the rest retrieved from reference TRBV7-3 and TRBJ2-2, is GAGVSQTPSNKVTEKGKYVELRCDPISGHTALYWYRQSLGQGPEFLIYFQGTGAADDSGLPNDRFFAVRPEGSVSTLKIQRTERGDSAVYLCASRDPGTLGELFFGEGSRLTVL.

V and J are TRBV3-1 (or the pseudogene TRBV3-2) and TRBJ1-1, with unresolved D. The CDR3 runs 12 residues. The germline gives CDR1 LGHDT, CDR2 YNNKEL (reference sequence). Trimming shortened V by 3 bases and J by 11 bases, and 13 bases separated the two germline ends. The CDR3 reads CASSHFQGAAFF. The CDR3 nucleotides are TGTGCCAGCAGCCATTTTCAAGGTGCGGCTTTCTTT.

CDR3 loop: CASSQAGNEQYV. The CDR3 region has the DNA TGTGCCAGCAGCCAAGCGGGGAACGAGCAGTACGTC. V and J are TRBV3-1 (or the pseudogene TRBV3-2) and TRBJ2-7; weak D call: TRBD2 (5 bases). There are 12 residues in the CDR3. V was clipped by 1 base and J by 5 bases, with 6 bases between them. CDR1 and CDR2 (germline): LGHDT, YNNKEL (reference sequence).

This clone was seen once. This chain uses TRBV25-1 with TRBJ2-1; 8 bases align to TRBD1. J gave up 3 bases and V 4 bases, and 8 bases lay outside the gene matches. Germline lookup yields CDR1 MGHDK and CDR2 SYGVNS. The CDR3 spans 16 residues. The CDR3 sequence is CASSAVTGGIYNEQFF. The DNA for the CDR3 is TGTGCCAGCAGTGCCGTCACAGGGGGTATCTACAATGAGCAGTTCTTC.

The count of this clone is one. The chain is built from TRBV5-1 and TRBJ2-3, with D possibly being TRBD1 (8 bases). The germline V and J ends were trimmed by 2 bases and 2 bases, with 18 bases remaining between them. Germline-derived CDR1 and CDR2 are SGHRS and YFSETQ. The length of the CDR3 is 17 residues. CDR3 bases: TGCGCCAGCAGCTTCCCCACAGGGGGGGGACACACAGATACGCAGTATTTT. It yields the protein CASSFPTGGGHTDTQYF.

The chain is built from TRBV11-3 and TRBJ2-3; 9 nucleotides line up with TRBD2. The CDR3 sequence is 16 residues long. The germline gives CDR1 SGHNT, CDR2 YENEEA. Trimming cost V 1 base and J 3 bases; bases outside gene matches: 5. CDR3 protein: CASSLGVSGSTDTQYF. The CDR3 DNA sequence: TGTGCCAGCAGCTTAGGAGTTAGCGGGAGTACAGATACGCAGTATTTT.

V and J are TRBV20-1 and TRBJ2-3; maybe TRBD2 (6 bases). The CDR3 loop spans 11 amino acids. V was cut by 6 bases and J by 6 bases, with 10 bases left in between. Germline CDR1 is DFQATT and CDR2 is SNEGSKA (reference sequence). CDR3 loop: CSATSLDTQYF. The CDR3 DNA is TGCAGTGCCACTAGCCTGGATACGCAGTATTTT.